The rows below give T cell receptor beta chains drawn from one sample of a study of blood T cell repertoires in COVID-19. The assay was immunoSEQ multiplex PCR, and TCRdb's table has in-frame clones only and misses some. Among 30,000 to 35,000 clones listed, roughly four fifths were seen once. Source material: peripheral blood. These receptors all come from an elderly man with active or convalescent COVID-19. Both conserved end residues are part of each CDR3. A D gene is named only where the DNA matches it firmly. Not all rows give a size; the values are once, few, many and, for expanded clones, a class.

-,TRBJ1-2,TRBV11-3,-,TGTGCCAGCAGCCCAATGACAGGACCTAATGGCTACACCTTC,CASSPMTGPNGYTF
-,TRBJ2-7,TRBV5-1,TRBD1,TGCGCCAGCAGCTTGAGGAGGGACAGGGGTTTTGCCTACGAGCAGTACTTC,CASSLRRDRGFAYEQYF
-,TRBJ2-5,TRBV18,-,TGTGCCAGCTCACCAAACAGCCAAGAGACCCAGTACTTC,CASSPNSQETQYF
-,TRBJ2-1,TRBV5-5,-,TGTGCCAGCAGCTTGGAGGTCGGGACTTGGGTCGAGCAGTTCTTC,CASSLEVGTWVEQFF
-,TRBJ1-5,TRBV6-5,-,TGTGCCAGCAGCTCCGGACTCGCCCAGCCCCAGCATTTT,CASSSGLAQPQHF
-,TRBJ2-1,TRBV27,TRBD1,TGTGCCAGCAGTTTATCGTGGACAGGGGATGAGCAGTTCTTC,CASSLSWTGDEQFF
-,TRBJ1-3,TRBV5-4,-,TGTGCCAGCAGCCGTTGGTCGGACAGCTCTGGAAACACCATATATTTT,CASSRWSDSSGNTIYF
many,TRBJ1-3,TRBV7-2,TRBD1,TGTGCCAGCAGCCCACTCCGGGACAGGGGAAACACCATATATTTT,CASSPLRDRGNTIYF
-,TRBJ2-3,TRBV11-3,TRBD1,TGTGCCAGCAGCTTGGACAGGGTCACAGATACGCAGTATTTT,CASSLDRVTDTQYF
once,TRBJ1-2,TRBV6-5,-,TGTGCCAGCAGTTACTCGGACAGCGTCTATGGCTACACCTTC,CASSYSDSVYGYTF